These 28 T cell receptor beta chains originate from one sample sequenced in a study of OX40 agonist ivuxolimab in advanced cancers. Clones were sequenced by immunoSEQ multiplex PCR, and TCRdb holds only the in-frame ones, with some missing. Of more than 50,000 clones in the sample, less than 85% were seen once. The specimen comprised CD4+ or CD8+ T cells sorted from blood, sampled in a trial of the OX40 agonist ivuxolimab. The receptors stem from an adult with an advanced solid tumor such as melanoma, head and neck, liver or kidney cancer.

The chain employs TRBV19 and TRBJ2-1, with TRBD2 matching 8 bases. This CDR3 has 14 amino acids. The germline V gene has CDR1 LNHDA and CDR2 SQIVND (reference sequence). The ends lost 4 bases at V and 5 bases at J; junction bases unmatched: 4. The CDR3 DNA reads TGTGCCAGTAGTAGCCTAGCGGGCAACAATGAGCAGTTCTTC. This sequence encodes CASSSLAGNNEQFF. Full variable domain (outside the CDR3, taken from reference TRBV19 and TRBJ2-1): DGGITQSPKYLFRKEGQNVTLSCEQNLNHDAMYWYRQDPGQGLRLIYYSQIVNDFQKGDIAEGYSVSREKKESFPLTVTSAQKNPTAFYLCASSSLAGNNEQFFGPGTRLTVL.

CDR3 sequence reads: CASSPNGPNRDGENQPQHF. CDR3 nucleotides: TGTGCCAGCAGCCCAAACGGGCCGAATCGGGACGGTGAAAATCAGCCCCAGCATTTT. The gene calls are TRBV21-1 and TRBJ1-5. TRBV21-1 is reported as a pseudogene. The CDR3 sequence is 19 residues long.

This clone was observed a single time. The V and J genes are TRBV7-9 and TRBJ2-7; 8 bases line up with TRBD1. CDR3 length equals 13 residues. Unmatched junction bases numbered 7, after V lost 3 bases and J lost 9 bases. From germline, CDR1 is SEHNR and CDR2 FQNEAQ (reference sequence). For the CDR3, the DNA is TGTGCCAGCAGCTTCGGACAGGGAAAGCGGCAGTACTTC. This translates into CASSFGQGKRQYF.

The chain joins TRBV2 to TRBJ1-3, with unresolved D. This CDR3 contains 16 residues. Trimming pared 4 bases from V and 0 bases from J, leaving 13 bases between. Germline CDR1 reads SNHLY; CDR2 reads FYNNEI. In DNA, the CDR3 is TGTGCCAGCAGTGGCCGGGTAGTCAGCTCTGGAAACACCATATATTTT. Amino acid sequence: CASSGRVVSSGNTIYF.

The CDR3 reads CSVERGAHETQYF. The CDR3 DNA reads as TGCAGCGTTGAACGGGGGGCGCATGAGACCCAGTACTTC. The V call is TRBV29-1, the J call TRBJ2-5; TRBD2 might be the D (7 bases). Per the germline V gene, CDR1 is SQVTM and CDR2 is ANQGSEA. The CDR3 has 13 amino acids. Trimming took off 2 bases at V and 5 bases at J, with 12 bases between the two ends.

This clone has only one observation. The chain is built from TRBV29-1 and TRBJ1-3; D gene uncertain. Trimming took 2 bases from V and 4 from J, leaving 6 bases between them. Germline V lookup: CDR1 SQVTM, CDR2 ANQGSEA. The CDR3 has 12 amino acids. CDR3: CSVETLGNTIYF. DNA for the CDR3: TGCAGCGTTGAAACCTTAGGAAACACCATATATTTT. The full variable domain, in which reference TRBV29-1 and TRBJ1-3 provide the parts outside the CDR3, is SAVISQKPSRDICQRGTSLTIQCQVDSQVTMMFWYRQQPGQSLTLIATANQGSEATYESGFVIDKFPISRPNLTFSTLTVSNMSPEDSSIYLCSVETLGNTIYFGEGSWLTVV.

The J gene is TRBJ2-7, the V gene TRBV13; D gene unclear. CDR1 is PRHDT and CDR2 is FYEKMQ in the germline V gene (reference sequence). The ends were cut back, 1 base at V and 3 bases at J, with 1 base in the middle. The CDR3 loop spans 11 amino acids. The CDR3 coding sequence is TGTGCCAGCAGCTTAGACTACGAGCAGTACTTC. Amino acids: CASSLDYEQYF.

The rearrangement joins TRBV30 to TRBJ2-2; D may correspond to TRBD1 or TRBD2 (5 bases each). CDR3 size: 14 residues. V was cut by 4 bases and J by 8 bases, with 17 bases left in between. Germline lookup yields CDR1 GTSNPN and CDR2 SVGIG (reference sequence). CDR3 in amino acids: CAWTLGRARGELFF. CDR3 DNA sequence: TGTGCCTGGACCCTGGGGCGGGCACGGGGGGAGCTGTTTTTT.

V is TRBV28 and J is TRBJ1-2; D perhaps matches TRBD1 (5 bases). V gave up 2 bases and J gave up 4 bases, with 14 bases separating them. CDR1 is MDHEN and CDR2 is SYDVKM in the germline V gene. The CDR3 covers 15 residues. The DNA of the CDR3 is TGTGCCAGCAGTTTAGGTCAGGGAAACATCTATGGCTACACCTTC. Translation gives CASSLGQGNIYGYTF.

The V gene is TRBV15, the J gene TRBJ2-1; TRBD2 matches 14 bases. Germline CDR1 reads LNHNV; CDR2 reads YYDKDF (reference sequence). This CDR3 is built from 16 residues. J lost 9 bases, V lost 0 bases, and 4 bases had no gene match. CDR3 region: CATSRDLGLAGVEQFF. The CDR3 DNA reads TGTGCCACCAGCAGAGATTTGGGACTAGCGGGAGTTGAGCAGTTCTTC.

The CDR3 spells CASSYTDNEQFF. The CDR3 DNA follows: TGTGCCAGCAGTTACACCGACAATGAGCAGTTCTTC. The V call is TRBV6-6, the J call TRBJ2-1; D not certain. Germline assignment: CDR1 MNHNY and CDR2 SVGAGI (reference sequence). This CDR3 contains 12 residues. With 2 bases removed from V and 5 bases from J, the gap between germline ends came to 4 bases.

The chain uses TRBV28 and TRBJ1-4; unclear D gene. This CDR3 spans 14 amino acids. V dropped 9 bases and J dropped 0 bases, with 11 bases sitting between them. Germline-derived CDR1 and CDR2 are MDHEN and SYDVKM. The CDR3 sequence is CASGIGATNEKLFF. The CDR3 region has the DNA TGTGCCAGTGGTATCGGAGCAACTAATGAAAAACTGTTTTTT.

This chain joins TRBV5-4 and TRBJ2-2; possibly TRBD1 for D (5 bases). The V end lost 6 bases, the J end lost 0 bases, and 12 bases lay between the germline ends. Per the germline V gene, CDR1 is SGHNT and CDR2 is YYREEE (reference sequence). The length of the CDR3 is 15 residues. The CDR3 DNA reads TGTGCCAGCAACCGAAGGGGTCCGAACACCGGGGAGCTGTTTTTT. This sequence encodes CASNRRGPNTGELFF. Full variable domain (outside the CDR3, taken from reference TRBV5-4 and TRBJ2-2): ETGVTQSPTHLIKTRGQQVTLRCSSQSGHNTVSWYQQALGQGPQFIFQYYREEENGRGNFPPRFSGLQFPNYSSELNVNALELDDSALYLCASNRRGPNTGELFFGEGSRLTVL.

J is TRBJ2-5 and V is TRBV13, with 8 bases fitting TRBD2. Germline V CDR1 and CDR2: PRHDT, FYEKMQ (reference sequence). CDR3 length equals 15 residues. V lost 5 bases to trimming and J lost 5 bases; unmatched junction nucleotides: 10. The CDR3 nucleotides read TGTGCCAGCAGCCTTAACCAAGCGGGGGCGGAGACCCAGTACTTC. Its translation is CASSLNQAGAETQYF.

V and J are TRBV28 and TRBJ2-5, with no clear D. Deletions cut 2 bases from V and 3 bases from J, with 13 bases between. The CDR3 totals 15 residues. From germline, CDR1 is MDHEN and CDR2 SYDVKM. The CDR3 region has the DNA TGTGCCAGCAGTTTAACAGTGTACAACAAAGAGACCCAGTACTTC. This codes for CASSLTVYNKETQYF.

As DNA, the CDR3 is TGTGCCAGCAGCCCTGGGACAGGGGGCGGGTACGAGCAGTACTTC. This translates into CASSPGTGGGYEQYF. The V and J genes are TRBV6-6 and TRBJ2-7; 12 bases are a match to TRBD1. The germline CDR1 and CDR2 sequences are MNHNY and SVGAGI (reference sequence). This CDR3 has 15 amino acids. V trimming: 6 bases; J trimming: 4 bases; junction bases outside the gene matches: 7.

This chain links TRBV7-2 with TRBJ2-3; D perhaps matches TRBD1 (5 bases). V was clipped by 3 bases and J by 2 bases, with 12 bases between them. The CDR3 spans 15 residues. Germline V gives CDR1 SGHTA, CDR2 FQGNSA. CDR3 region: CASSLGLGYTDTQYF. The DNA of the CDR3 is TGTGCCAGCAGCTTGGGGCTGGGGTACACAGATACGCAGTATTTT.

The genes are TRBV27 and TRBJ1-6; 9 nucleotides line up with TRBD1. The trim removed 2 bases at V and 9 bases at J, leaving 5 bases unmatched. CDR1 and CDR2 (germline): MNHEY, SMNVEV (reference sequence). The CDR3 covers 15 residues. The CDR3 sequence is CASSLIGDRVSPLHF. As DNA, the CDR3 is TGTGCCAGCAGTTTAATAGGGGACAGGGTTTCACCCCTCCACTTT.

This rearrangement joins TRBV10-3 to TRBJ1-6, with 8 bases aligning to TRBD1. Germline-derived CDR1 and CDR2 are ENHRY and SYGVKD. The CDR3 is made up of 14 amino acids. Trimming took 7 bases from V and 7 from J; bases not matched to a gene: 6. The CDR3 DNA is TGTGCCATCAAGCCGGGACAGGAAAATTCACCCCTCCACTTT. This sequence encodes CAIKPGQENSPLHF.

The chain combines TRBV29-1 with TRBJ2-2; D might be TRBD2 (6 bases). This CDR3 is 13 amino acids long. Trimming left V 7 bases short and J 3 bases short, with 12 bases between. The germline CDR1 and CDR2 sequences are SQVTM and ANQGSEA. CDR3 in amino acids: CSGRRVDTGELFF. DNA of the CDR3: TGCAGCGGAAGGAGGGTGGACACCGGGGAGCTGTTTTTT.

The CDR3 nucleotides read TGCGCCAGCAGCCAAGGTTTCCCGGGCTCCTACGAGCAGTACTTC. Its translation: CASSQGFPGSYEQYF. The chain links TRBV4-1 to TRBJ2-7; D gene uncertain. V was pared by 1 base and J by 0 bases, with 10 bases between. Per germline, CDR1 MGHRA and CDR2 YSYEKL. This CDR3 is 15 amino acids long.

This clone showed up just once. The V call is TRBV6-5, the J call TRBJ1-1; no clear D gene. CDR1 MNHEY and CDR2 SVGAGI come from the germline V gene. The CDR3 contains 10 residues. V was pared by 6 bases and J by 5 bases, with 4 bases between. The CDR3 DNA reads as TGTGCCAGCAGGGGAACTGAAGCTTTCTTT. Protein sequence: CASRGTEAFF.

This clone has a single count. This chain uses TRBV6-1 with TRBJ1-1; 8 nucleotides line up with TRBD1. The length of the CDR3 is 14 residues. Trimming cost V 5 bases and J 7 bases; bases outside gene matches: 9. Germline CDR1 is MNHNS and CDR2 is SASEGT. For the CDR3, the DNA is TGTGCCAGCAGTCCTTCAGGGGGCGCGGGTGAAGCTTTCTTT. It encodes CASSPSGGAGEAFF.

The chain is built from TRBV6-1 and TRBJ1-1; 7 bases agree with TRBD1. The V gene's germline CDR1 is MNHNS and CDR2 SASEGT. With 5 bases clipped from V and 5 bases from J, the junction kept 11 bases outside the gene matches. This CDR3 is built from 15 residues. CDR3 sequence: CASSRTETGRTEAFF. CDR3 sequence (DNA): TGTGCCAGCAGTAGGACAGAGACAGGGAGGACTGAAGCTTTCTTT.

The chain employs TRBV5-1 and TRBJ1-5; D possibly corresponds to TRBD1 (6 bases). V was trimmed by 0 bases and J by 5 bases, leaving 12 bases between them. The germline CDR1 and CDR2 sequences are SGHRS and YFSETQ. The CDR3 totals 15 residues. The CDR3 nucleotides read TGCGCCAGCAGCTTGGCGCCAGGGGAGGATCAGCCCCAGCATTTT. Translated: CASSLAPGEDQPQHF.

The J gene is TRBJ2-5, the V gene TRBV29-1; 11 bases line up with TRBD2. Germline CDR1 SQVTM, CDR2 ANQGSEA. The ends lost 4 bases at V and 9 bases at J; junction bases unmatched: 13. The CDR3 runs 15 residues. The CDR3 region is CSVVPPGLAASAQYF. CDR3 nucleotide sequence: TGCAGCGTTGTACCGCCGGGACTAGCGGCTTCCGCCCAGTACTTC.

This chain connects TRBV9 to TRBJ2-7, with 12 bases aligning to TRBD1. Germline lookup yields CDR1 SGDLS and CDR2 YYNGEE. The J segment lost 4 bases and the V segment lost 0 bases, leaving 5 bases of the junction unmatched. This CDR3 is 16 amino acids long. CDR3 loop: CASSVEPGQGAYEQYF. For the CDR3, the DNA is TGTGCCAGCAGCGTAGAACCGGGACAGGGGGCTTACGAGCAGTACTTC. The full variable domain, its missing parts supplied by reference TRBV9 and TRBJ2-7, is DSGVTQTPKHLITATGQRVTLRCSPRSGDLSVYWYQQSLDQGLQFLIQYYNGEERAKGNILERFSAQQFPDLHSELNLSSLELGDSALYFCASSVEPGQGAYEQYFGPGTRLTVT.

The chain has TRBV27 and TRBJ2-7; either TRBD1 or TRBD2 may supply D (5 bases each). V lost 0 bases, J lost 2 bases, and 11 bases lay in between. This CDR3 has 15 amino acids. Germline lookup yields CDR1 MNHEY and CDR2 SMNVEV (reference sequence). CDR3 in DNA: TGTGCCAGCAGTTTATCAGGGACGGCAACCTACGAGCAGTACTTC. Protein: CASSLSGTATYEQYF.